What follows describes a single T cell receptor beta chain. This clone was observed a single time. Its antigen remains unidentified. There are no base qualities to consult, and no much larger clone falls within one base. Collaborating institutions collected whole blood in K2EDTA tubes following their own protocols. Collaborator samples were shipped for TCRbeta analysis as frozen whole blood, isolated PBMCs, or DNA extracted from either sample type. This specimen comes from a study of blood T cell repertoires in COVID-19 (TCRdb year 2020). Regarding the study in general: Samples from collaborators originated in the United States, Italy and Spain and spanned both the acute and convalescent phases of COVID-19. The prospective study material was composed of cDNA or gDNA derived from T cells, B-cell-depleted T cells, or PBMCs. Deeply sampled blood TCRbeta repertoires from subjects exposed to, actively infected with, or recovered from COVID-19 were included in the dataset. A freely available public database, intended as a resource for researchers studying the immune response to SARS-CoV-2, is where the repertoires were released. Samples were obtained from the ongoing ImmuneRACE study (first 160 participants) and from 950 to 1,500 subjects provided by 6 global collaborators. Nearly every sample came with metadata listing a de-identified subject ID, COVID-19 status, age in years and sex. Where HLA class I and class II types were available, the types were taken from metadata supplied by the sample provider, not from assay-based typing. Results and caveats for the whole study, not just this receptor: The quantity of clinical and demographic metadata differed by source and by participant and was supplied without curation.

The immunoSEQ Assay, a bias-controlled multiplex PCR, was used to amplify TCRbeta CDR3 regions from genomic DNA. The published analysis was carried out like this. Nucleated cell counts per sample were estimated from amplification of reference gene primers within the assay. To quantify the absolute abundance of each unique TCRbeta CDR3 rearrangement, sequence reads were collapsed and filtered. For each sample, productive Simpson clonality was calculated by taking the square root of Simpson's diversity index across productive rearrangements. TCRdb holds this immuneACCESS table with in-frame rearrangements only. Some clones are missing; in checked studies, unresolved V genes explain under half, and the rest has no known cause. For V, J and clone size, that table is used; D and trimming come from the DNA. For this sample the table gives hundreds of thousands of clones, of which roughly 80% were detected only once. The ten top clones hold about 8.9% of the sample.

Spanning cysteine to phenylalanine, the CDR3 consists of 11 amino acids. CDR3 DNA only is kept here, 33 bases in frame from base 1. Taken from the germline V gene, the CDR1 and CDR2 loops are WSHSY and SAAADI. V is cut by 8 bases and J by 4 bases, and the space between the germline ends is 8 bases. The sequence came from a man older than 75 with acute or convalescent COVID-19. The sequenced sample was peripheral blood. The sequence joins TRBV10-2 to TRBJ1-1, with the D gene call left open. The DNA sequence reads TGCGCCAGCGGGCGATCCACTGAAGCTTTCTTT. Protein translation: CASGRSTEAFF.